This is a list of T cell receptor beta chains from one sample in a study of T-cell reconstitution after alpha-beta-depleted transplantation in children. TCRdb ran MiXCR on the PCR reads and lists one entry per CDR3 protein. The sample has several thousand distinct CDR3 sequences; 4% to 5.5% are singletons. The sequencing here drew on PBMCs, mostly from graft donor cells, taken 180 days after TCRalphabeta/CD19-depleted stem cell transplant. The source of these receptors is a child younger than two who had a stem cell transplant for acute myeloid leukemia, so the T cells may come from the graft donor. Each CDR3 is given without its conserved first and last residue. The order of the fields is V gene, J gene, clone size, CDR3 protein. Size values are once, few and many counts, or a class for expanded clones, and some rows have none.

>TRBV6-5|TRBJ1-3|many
ASSRVQGNMNTIY
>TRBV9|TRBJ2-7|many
ASSPRQGAYEQY
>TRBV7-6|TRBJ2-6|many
ASSLASPSGANVLT
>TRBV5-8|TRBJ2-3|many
ASSQLGVMDSTDTQY
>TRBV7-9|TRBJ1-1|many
ASSFGTYTEAF
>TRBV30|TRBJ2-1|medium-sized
AWASGNTYNEQF
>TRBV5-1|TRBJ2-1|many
ASSSLTSGTVRNEQF
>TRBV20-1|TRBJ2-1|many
SARNLYNEQF
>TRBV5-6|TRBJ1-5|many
ASSLGQSNQPQH
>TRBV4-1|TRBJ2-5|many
ASKGWWGDRETQY
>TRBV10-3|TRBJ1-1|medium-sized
AISGQGYTEAF
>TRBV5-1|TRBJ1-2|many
ASSLDRDGYT
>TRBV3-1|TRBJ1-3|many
ASSQITSSGNTIY
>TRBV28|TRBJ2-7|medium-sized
ASSSTSVGPREQY
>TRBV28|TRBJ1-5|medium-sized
ASTMDRANQPQH
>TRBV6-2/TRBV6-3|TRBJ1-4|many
ASSSATGGVEKLF
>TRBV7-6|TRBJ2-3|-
ASSLSGLAETSPDTQY
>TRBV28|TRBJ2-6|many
ASSLDDSGANVLT
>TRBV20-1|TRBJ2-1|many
SADDTYNEQF
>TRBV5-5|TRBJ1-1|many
ASSLEATERAEAF
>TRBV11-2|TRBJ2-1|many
ASNLRGEQF
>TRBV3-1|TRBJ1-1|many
ASSQVQTEAF
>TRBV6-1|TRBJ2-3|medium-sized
ASSEGRFTPADTQY
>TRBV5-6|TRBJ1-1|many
ASSFVEDRNTEAF
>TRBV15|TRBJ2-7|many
ATSRGQSGLGEQY
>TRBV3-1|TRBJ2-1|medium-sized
ASSQVLAGGSYNEQF
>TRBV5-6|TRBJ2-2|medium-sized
ASSLRDRALGELF
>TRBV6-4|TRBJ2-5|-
ASSDSMRWGGRVETQY
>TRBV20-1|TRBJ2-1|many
SARRDRGLAGYNEQF
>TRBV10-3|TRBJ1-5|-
ALSLSGSRVRSNQPQH
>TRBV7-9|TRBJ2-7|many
ASSLWSGARVYEQY
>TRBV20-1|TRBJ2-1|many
RAIGQRINEQF
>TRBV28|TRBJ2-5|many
ASSQTGTGFHETQY
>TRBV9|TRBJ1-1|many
ASSALQGANTEAF
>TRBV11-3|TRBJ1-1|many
ASSLASWRGTEAF
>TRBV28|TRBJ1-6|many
ASHTSPTSYNSPLH
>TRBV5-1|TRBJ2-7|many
ASIYEQY
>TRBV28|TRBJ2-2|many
ASRRFTVRSTNTGELF
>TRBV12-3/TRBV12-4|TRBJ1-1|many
ASSLTTPWWNTEAF
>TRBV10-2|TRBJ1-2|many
ASSEPQTATGIFNYGYT